These T cell receptor beta chains were read from a single sample in a study of beta chain features in type 1 diabetes. Method: immunoSEQ multiplex PCR; TCRdb's copy keeps in-frame clones and lacks some. The sample consists of about 650,000 clones, roughly 12% of them appearing once. Sample: naive CD4+ T cells from blood. These TCRs come from a man aged 25-40 years with type 1 diabetes. The CDR3 runs from the conserved cysteine through the conserved F or W.

TRBJ2-4 | TRBV5-4 | CASILKGGWPKNIQYF
TRBJ1-2 | TRBV6-5 | CASSTADSHLFGYTF
TRBJ1-1 | TRBV9 | CASSVVAGLTEAFF
TRBJ2-2 | TRBV4-1 | CASSQAQTNTGELFF
TRBJ1-6 | TRBV4-2 | CASSQEPAADYNSPLHF
TRBJ2-6 | TRBV4-2 | CASSRRASVLTF
TRBJ2-4 | TRBV7-2 | CASSPMTGVAKNIQYF
TRBJ1-2 | TRBV6-5 | CASTPQRDYGYTF
TRBJ1-6 | TRBV4-3 | CASSPAGTDRGSPLHF
TRBJ2-4 | TRBV7-6 | CASSLRLGQGATKNIQYF
TRBJ2-1 | TRBV7-2 | CASSSGTSVYNEQFF
TRBJ1-2 | TRBV7-9 | CASSGGQSNYGYTF
TRBJ2-7 | TRBV29-1 | CSVEDQGTGSNEQYF
TRBJ1-2 | TRBV29-1 | CSVEVGLYGYTF
TRBJ1-4 | TRBV7-9 | CASSLKGQQPNEKLFF
TRBJ2-1 | TRBV30 | CAWSPTSGGVEQFF